These 14 T cell receptor beta chains share one sample of origin, sequenced in a study of vaccination and CD4 T cells after COVID-19. The study sequenced cultured CD4+ T cell DNA using the Oncomine TCR Beta short-read assay. TCRdb re-called the PCR reads through MiXCR, storing one row per CDR3 protein. The sample gives approximately 12,000 distinct CDR3 sequences, 47% of which show up once; 20% to 25% is in the top ten. These receptors have no identified antigens. Treatment here: approximately nine-day PBMC culture with coronavirus spike peptide pools or control peptides (ViraFEST assay). The source material was CD4+ T cells from blood, cultured in vitro. The receptors here all came from a human donor who had recovered from COVID-19.

This clonotype has more than one count but fewer than ten. This rearrangement joins TRBV30 to TRBJ2-3, with D possibly matching TRBD2 (5 bases). Germline lookup yields CDR1 GTSNPN and CDR2 SVGIG (reference sequence). V was shortened by 2 bases and J by 4 bases, with 10 bases between the two germline ends. This CDR3 region has 13 residues. This CDR3 is CAWSSGNPDTQYF. The CDR3 DNA reads as TGTGCCTGGAGTTCCGGGAACCCAGATACGCAGTATTTT.

The CDR3 sequence is CSVLAGELTDTQYF. In DNA form, the CDR3 reads TGCAGCGTTCTAGCGGGGGAACTCACAGATACGCAGTATTTT. The chain has TRBV29-1 and TRBJ2-3, with TRBD2 matching 10 bases. The CDR3 is 14 residues long. Germline CDR1 is SQVTM and CDR2 is ANQGSEA. The trim removed 5 bases at V and 2 bases at J, leaving 4 bases unmatched.

This clonotype occurred a few times. The chain joins TRBV2 to TRBJ1-2; 9 positions match TRBD1. CDR3 length: 12 amino acids. V lost 11 bases, J lost 8 bases, and 9 bases stayed unmatched. Per germline, CDR1 SNHLY and CDR2 FYNNEI. Written as DNA, the CDR3 is TGTGCCGCGAAACAGGGGGCCGAGGGCTACACCTTC. Protein product: CAAKQGAEGYTF.

This clonotype was counted a few times. This rearrangement joins TRBV7-2 to TRBJ2-5; 13 positions match TRBD2. The CDR3 length is 17 residues. V shed 1 base, J shed 2 bases, and the junction held 4 bases outside the gene matches. The germline V gene encodes CDR1 SGHTA and CDR2 FQGNSA. The CDR3 spells CASSLGTSGSGQETQYF. The CDR3, as DNA: TGTGCCAGCAGCTTAGGGACTAGCGGGAGCGGGCAAGAGACCCAGTACTTC.

This clonotype was seen more than once but under ten times. This rearrangement joins TRBV6-2 or TRBV6-3 to TRBJ2-3; D may be TRBD2 (7 bases). This CDR3 has 16 residues. V was shortened by 4 bases and J by 4 bases, with 18 bases between the two germline ends. Germline CDR1 and CDR2: MNHEY and SVGEGT. CDR3 protein: CASSWPTGGLADTQYF. The CDR3 DNA reads TGTGCCAGCAGTTGGCCGACGGGGGGCCTTGCAGATACGCAGTATTTT.

The chain couples TRBV5-6 to TRBJ2-5, with TRBD1 as a possible D gene (6 bases). With 1 base removed from V and 5 bases from J, the gap between germline ends came to 15 bases. Germline assignment: CDR1 SGHDT and CDR2 YYEEEE. The CDR3 is 15 residues long. The CDR3 bases are TGTGCCAGCAGCTTGCCTACCGGGACATATGAGACCCAGTACTTC. Its protein is CASSLPTGTYETQYF.

The CDR3 coding sequence is TGTGCCAGCAGTCCGAGGACTATTAGCAATCAGCCCCAGCATTTT. Translated: CASSPRTISNQPQHF. The rearrangement links TRBV28 to TRBJ1-5; D ambiguous. The V gene's germline CDR1 is MDHEN and CDR2 SYDVKM. The CDR3 consists of 15 residues. V gave up 5 bases and J gave up 0 bases, with 11 bases separating them. Variable domain in full (rest from reference TRBV28 and TRBJ1-5): DVKVTQSSRYLVKRTGEKVFLECVQDMDHENMFWYRQDPGLGLRLIYFSYDVKMKEKGDIPEGYSVSREKKERFSLILESASTNQTSMYLCASSPRTISNQPQHFGDGTRLSIL.

This rearrangement joins TRBV20-1 to TRBJ1-1; TRBD1 aligns across 7 bases. With V trimmed by 2 bases and J by 0 bases, 12 bases remained unmatched. Germline CDR1 reads DFQATT; CDR2 reads SNEGSKA (reference sequence). The CDR3 sequence is 17 residues long. The DNA for the CDR3 is TGCAGTGCTAGACCGGGACAGATAACCGACATGAACACTGAAGCTTTCTTT. Its protein product is CSARPGQITDMNTEAFF.

The V gene is TRBV28, the J gene TRBJ1-2, with 9 bases identical to TRBD1. The CDR3 loop spans 14 amino acids. Per germline, CDR1 MDHEN and CDR2 SYDVKM. Germline trimming cut 4 bases from V and 7 bases from J; bases unmatched to any gene: 7. The DNA of the CDR3 is TGTGCCAGCAGTTCCAACAGGGGGCCCTTTGGCTACACCTTC. Translating gives CASSSNRGPFGYTF.

This clonotype was recorded only once. V is TRBV29-1 and J is TRBJ1-1; D might be TRBD1 (6 bases). Germline assignment: CDR1 SQVTM and CDR2 ANQGSEA. The germline V and J ends were trimmed by 7 bases and 1 base, with 7 bases remaining between them. There are 11 residues in the CDR3. The CDR3 coding sequence is TGCAGCGGGACAGAGAACACTGAAGCTTTCTTT. Translated: CSGTENTEAFF.

The chain recombines TRBV20-1 with TRBJ1-1; D remains ambiguous. V dropped 0 bases and J dropped 2 bases, with 7 bases sitting between them. The CDR3 extends over 13 amino acids. Germline values: CDR1 DFQATT, CDR2 SNEGSKA (reference sequence). The chain's CDR3 is CSAREHRNTEAFF. For the CDR3, the DNA is TGCAGTGCTAGAGAACACCGCAACACTGAAGCTTTCTTT.

The rearrangement joins TRBV10-1 to TRBJ2-5; TRBD1 is a possible D gene (5 bases). The CDR3 runs to 14 residues. V was trimmed by 0 bases and J by 5 bases, leaving 10 bases between them. CDR1 and CDR2 (germline): WNHNN, SYGVQD (reference sequence). As DNA, the CDR3 is TGCGCCAGCAGTGAGTCGCAGGGAAGGGAGACCCAGTACTTC. It is translated as CASSESQGRETQYF.

The CDR3 reads CASSQSEGAPLKNIQYF. Here the CDR3 DNA reads TGTGCCAGCAGCCAGTCCGAAGGGGCACCTCTGAAAAACATTCAGTACTTC. The gene calls are TRBV4-2 and TRBJ2-4; weak D call: TRBD1 (5 bases). The CDR3 runs to 17 residues. Looked up from germline, CDR1 is LGHNA and CDR2 is YNFKEQ. Trimming took 3 bases from V and 4 from J, leaving 19 bases between them.

This clonotype was seen only once. The chain employs TRBV28 and TRBJ2-7; D is undetermined. From germline, CDR1 is MDHEN and CDR2 SYDVKM. The CDR3 is made up of 12 amino acids. With 1 base removed from V and 4 bases from J, the gap between germline ends came to 5 bases. The CDR3 reads CASSLSNYEQYF. DNA for the CDR3: TGTGCCAGCAGTTTATCCAATTACGAGCAGTACTTC. The full variable domain, completed using reference TRBV28 and TRBJ2-7, is DVKVTQSSRYLVKRTGEKVFLECVQDMDHENMFWYRQDPGLGLRLIYFSYDVKMKEKGDIPEGYSVSREKKERFSLILESASTNQTSMYLCASSLSNYEQYFGPGTRLTVT.